Listed here are 30 T cell receptor beta chains from one sample, sequenced in a study of T cells in narcolepsy. Profiling relied on immunoSEQ multiplex PCR, and the TCRdb table lists in-frame clones only, not all of them. The sample yields about 35,000 clones, over 65% seen once. Sequences were obtained from memory (CD45RA-) CD4+ T cells from blood. These TCRs come from a human donor in good health.

CDR3 DNA: TGTGCCAGCAGTCCCGGGGTCGAGCAGTACTTC. Amino acid sequence: CASSPGVEQYF. The chain employs TRBV6-4 and TRBJ2-7; D possibly corresponds to TRBD2 (5 bases). Between the trimmed V and J ends, which lost 5 bases and 6 bases, there was a span of 8 bases. The germline V gene has CDR1 MRHNA and CDR2 SNTAGT. This CDR3 contains 11 residues.

The CDR3 protein is CASSGMSPHGKTYGYTF. DNA for the CDR3: TGTGCCAGCAGTGGGATGTCCCCACACGGAAAGACCTATGGCTACACCTTC. The rearrangement joins TRBV6-4 to TRBJ1-2; D unclear. This CDR3 has 17 residues. The germline V gene has CDR1 MRHNA and CDR2 SNTAGT. Trimming left V 4 bases short and J 4 bases short, with 22 bases between.

The V gene is TRBV19, the J gene TRBJ2-2, with 10 positions matching TRBD1. In germline, CDR1 is LNHDA, CDR2 SQIVND (reference sequence). With V trimmed by 7 bases and J by 3 bases, 5 bases remained unmatched. The CDR3 runs 15 residues. The CDR3 nucleotides are TGTGCCAGTACGCCGGGACAGGGGTACACCGGGGAGCTGTTTTTT. Residues: CASTPGQGYTGELFF. The variable domain in full, with the rest retrieved from reference TRBV19 and TRBJ2-2, is DGGITQSPKYLFRKEGQNVTLSCEQNLNHDAMYWYRQDPGQGLRLIYYSQIVNDFQKGDIAEGYSVSREKKESFPLTVTSAQKNPTAFYLCASTPGQGYTGELFFGEGSRLTVL.

J is TRBJ2-7 and V is TRBV5-3; tentative D call: TRBD2 (6 bases). TRBV5-3 is assigned to the ORF class and has an uncertain function. This CDR3 comprises 12 residues. V was clipped by 7 bases and J by 6 bases, with 14 bases between them. CDR3 sequence reads: CARLAGLGEQYF. CDR3 sequence (DNA): TGTGCCAGACTTGCGGGGCTCGGCGAGCAGTACTTC.

V gene TRBV7-9 combines with J gene TRBJ1-5, with D perhaps matching TRBD1 (6 bases). V lost 5 bases, J lost 4 bases, and 15 bases lay in between. Germline assignment: CDR1 SEHNR and CDR2 FQNEAQ (reference sequence). The CDR3 extends over 15 amino acids. Written as DNA, the CDR3 is TGTGCCAGCAGCAGAGGGGGGCAAGAGAATCAGCCCCAGCATTTT. This translates into CASSRGGQENQPQHF.

Here the CDR3 DNA reads TGCGCCAGCAGCTTCCAAGAGACCCAGTACTTC. It translates to CASSFQETQYF. This rearrangement joins TRBV5-1 to TRBJ2-5; no definite D call. The germline V gene has CDR1 SGHRS and CDR2 YFSETQ. The CDR3 length is 11 residues. Trimming cost V 2 bases and J 1 base, with 0 bases left between them.

The J gene is TRBJ1-2, the V gene TRBV27; possible D gene TRBD1, 5 bases. The length of the CDR3 is 14 residues. Per the germline V gene, CDR1 is MNHEY and CDR2 is SMNVEV (reference sequence). With 5 bases removed from V and 7 bases from J, the gap between germline ends came to 17 bases. The CDR3: CASSPQTVGSGYTF. In DNA, the CDR3 is TGTGCCAGCAGTCCGCAGACAGTCGGCTCTGGCTACACCTTC.

The chain joins TRBV7-2 to TRBJ1-5, with D perhaps TRBD1 (5 bases). The CDR3 extends over 15 amino acids. The V gene lost 5 bases and the J gene lost 0 bases, with 11 bases spanning the gap. Germline V gives CDR1 SGHTA, CDR2 FQGNSA. CDR3 nucleotide sequence: TGTGCCAGCAGCCAGGGTGTGAATAGCAATCAGCCCCAGCATTTT. Protein product: CASSQGVNSNQPQHF.

The chain combines TRBV7-9 with TRBJ1-4; D not certain. CDR3 size: 15 residues. The V gene lost 1 base and the J gene lost 6 bases, with 12 bases spanning the gap. The germline V gene has CDR1 SEHNR and CDR2 FQNEAQ (reference sequence). DNA for the CDR3: TGTGCCAGCAGCTTAGATCTACGGAGTGATGAAAAACTGTTTTTT. It is translated as CASSLDLRSDEKLFF.

V gene TRBV7-6 combines with J gene TRBJ1-1; the D is unclear. Trimming removed 0 bases at V and 0 bases at J, with 14 bases between. The CDR3 has 17 amino acids. Germline values: CDR1 SGHVS, CDR2 FNYEAQ. The CDR3: CASSLANVGRLNTEAFF. The CDR3 DNA reads TGTGCCAGCAGCTTAGCCAACGTCGGACGGCTGAACACTGAAGCTTTCTTT.

This chain uses TRBV5-4 with TRBJ2-7, with TRBD2 as a possible D gene (5 bases). V shed 5 bases and J shed 7 bases, with 13 bases lying between them. CDR3 size: 12 residues. Germline V gives CDR1 SGHNT, CDR2 YYREEE (reference sequence). The CDR3, as DNA: TGTGCCAGCAGTTCCCTTCCGGGGGAGCAGTACTTC. This sequence encodes CASSSLPGEQYF.

The V and J genes are TRBV7-8 and TRBJ2-5; no reliable D call. The CDR3 contains 14 residues. V gave up 1 base and J gave up 2 bases, with 8 bases separating them. Per germline, CDR1 SGHVS and CDR2 FQNEAQ. The CDR3 DNA reads as TGTGCCAGCAGCTTAGGTGTCTGGCAAGAGACCCAGTACTTC. Translating it yields CASSLGVWQETQYF.

Worth noting for this clone: Other DNA sequences within the sample encode an identical CDR3. The chain is built from TRBV11-2 and TRBJ2-3; D unclear. V lost 2 bases, J lost 4 bases, and 4 bases lay in between. The germline CDR1 and CDR2 sequences are SGHAT and FQNNGV. The CDR3 consists of 12 residues. DNA of the CDR3: TGTGCCAGCAGCTTACTAGCAGATACGCAGTATTTT. It is translated as CASSLLADTQYF.

As concerns this clone: A junction end diverges from the germline sequence, so it may reflect a read error. The CDR3 protein is CASSPIGGAGTEAFF. DNA for the CDR3: TGTGCCAGCAGCCCGATAGGGGGGGCGGGCACTGAAGCTTTCTTT. V and J are TRBV5-1 and TRBJ1-1; possible D gene TRBD1, 6 bases. The CDR3 length is 15 residues. Germline CDR1 reads SGHRS; CDR2 reads YFSETQ.

The V call is TRBV6-1, the J call TRBJ2-5, with 10 bases fitting TRBD1. Trimming removed 3 bases from V and 1 base from J; junction bases left unmatched: 5. Germline V gene lookup returns CDR1 MNHNS and CDR2 SASEGT. This CDR3 has 16 amino acids. Here the CDR3 reads CASSDLTGGGQETQYF. DNA for the CDR3: TGTGCCAGCAGTGATTTGACAGGGGGCGGCCAAGAGACCCAGTACTTC.

V and J are TRBV30 and TRBJ2-5; 10 bases are shared with TRBD1. The CDR3 totals 15 residues. V dropped 5 bases and J dropped 9; count of bases not matched to a gene: 15. Per the germline V gene, CDR1 is GTSNPN and CDR2 is SVGIG (reference sequence). Here the CDR3 reads CAWDRGRSRPAPQYF. The CDR3 DNA is TGTGCCTGGGACAGGGGGCGATCTAGGCCAGCGCCCCAGTACTTC.

This chain joins TRBV6-5 and TRBJ2-1, with TRBD2 identical over 12 bases. The CDR3 is 15 amino acids. Germline V lookup: CDR1 MNHEY, CDR2 SVGAGI. The junction had 2 bases not matched to a gene; V was cut back by 4 bases and J by 4 bases. CDR3 region: CASSLTSGGYNEQFF. DNA of the CDR3: TGTGCCAGCAGTTTGACTAGCGGGGGATACAATGAGCAGTTCTTC.

The V call is TRBV5-1, the J call TRBJ1-3; 11 nucleotides align to TRBD1. The junction had 2 bases not matched to a gene; V was cut back by 4 bases and J by 2 bases. CDR1 and CDR2 (germline): SGHRS, YFSETQ. There are 15 residues in the CDR3. For the CDR3, the DNA is TGCGCCAGCAGCCGGGACAGGGGGACTGGAAACACCATATATTTT. Protein: CASSRDRGTGNTIYF.

The genes are TRBV2 and TRBJ2-1; either TRBD1 or TRBD2 may fit D (5 bases each). This CDR3 is built from 13 residues. V lost 6 bases to trimming and J lost 12 bases, with 18 bases between them. Germline-derived CDR1 and CDR2 are SNHLY and FYNNEI. The CDR3 DNA is TGTGCCAGCAGGGGGACCGCCGGGACCTTGCAGTTCTTC. It translates to CASRGTAGTLQFF.

V usage is TRBV27 and J usage is TRBJ2-3; TRBD2 agrees at 9 bases. This CDR3 is 16 amino acids long. V lost 0 bases, J lost 5 bases, and 6 bases stayed unmatched. The germline gives CDR1 MNHEY, CDR2 SMNVEV (reference sequence). The CDR3 sequence: CASSLSRGGRVDTQYF. DNA for the CDR3: TGTGCCAGCAGTTTATCGAGAGGCGGGAGGGTAGATACGCAGTATTTT.

V gene TRBV25-1 combines with J gene TRBJ1-4, with TRBD1 identical over 8 bases. V lost 4 bases to trimming and J lost 7 bases; unmatched junction nucleotides: 2. The germline V gene has CDR1 MGHDK and CDR2 SYGVNS. The CDR3 runs to 13 residues. The CDR3 sequence is CASSGTGTEKLFF. The CDR3 DNA reads TGTGCCAGCAGTGGGACAGGGACTGAAAAACTGTTTTTT.

V is TRBV6-5 and J is TRBJ2-5; D remains unclear. The CDR3 is 12 residues long. Trimming shortened V by 6 bases and J by 0 bases, and 5 bases separated the two germline ends. The germline gives CDR1 MNHEY, CDR2 SVGAGI. The chain's CDR3 is CASRNNQETQYF. The CDR3 nucleotides read TGTGCCAGCAGAAATAACCAAGAGACCCAGTACTTC.

The chain joins TRBV6-1 to TRBJ1-5; no definite D call. Trimming pared 1 base from V and 6 bases from J, leaving 10 bases between. This CDR3 spans 14 amino acids. The V gene's germline CDR1 is MNHNS and CDR2 SASEGT. The DNA for the CDR3 is TGTGCCAGCAGTGAAGGCTACAGCGGTCAGCCCCAGCATTTT. It yields the protein CASSEGYSGQPQHF.

The chain is built from TRBV10-2 and TRBJ1-1; no reliable D call. The CDR3 is made up of 12 amino acids. Germline V gives CDR1 WSHSY, CDR2 SAAADI. Trimming removed 7 bases at V and 5 bases at J, with 11 bases between. For the CDR3, the DNA is TGCGCCAGCACCTTCGACTTAACTGAAGCTTTCTTT. Its translation is CASTFDLTEAFF.

The chain uses TRBV6-1 and TRBJ1-5, with D perhaps TRBD1 (6 bases). Trimming shortened V by 8 bases and J by 6 bases, and 17 bases separated the two germline ends. CDR3 length equals 14 residues. Germline V gives CDR1 MNHNS, CDR2 SASEGT. CDR3 nucleotides: TGTGCCAGCCGGCCTACAGGGTGGGGTCAGCCCCAGCATTTT. It codes for CASRPTGWGQPQHF.

As to this clone: Within the sample, other DNA sequences also encode this same CDR3. The gene calls are TRBV27 and TRBJ2-2; TRBD2 might be the D (6 bases). Germline lookup yields CDR1 MNHEY and CDR2 SMNVEV (reference sequence). The CDR3 loop spans 14 amino acids. The germline V and J ends were trimmed by 7 bases and 3 bases, with 12 bases remaining between them. DNA for the CDR3: TGTGCCAGCAAGCTAGCGAGACACACCGGGGAGCTGTTTTTT. Its translation: CASKLARHTGELFF.

The V and J genes are TRBV14 and TRBJ1-1, with TRBD1 identical over 7 bases. There are 16 residues in the CDR3. CDR1 is SGHDN, CDR2 FVKESK, per germline. The J segment lost 4 bases and the V segment lost 0 bases, leaving 8 bases of the junction unmatched. The CDR3 DNA is TGTGCCAGCAGCCAAGATTTGGGACAGATAAGCACTGAAGCTTTCTTT. Its protein product is CASSQDLGQISTEAFF.

J is TRBJ1-5 and V is TRBV10-3; tentatively, D is TRBD1 (6 bases). V was cut by 6 bases and J by 3 bases, with 12 bases left in between. Germline assignment: CDR1 ENHRY and CDR2 SYGVKD. This CDR3 comprises 14 residues. In DNA form, the CDR3 reads TGTGCCATCAGGCCAGGGGAGAACAATCAGCCCCAGCATTTT. It codes for CAIRPGENNQPQHF.

The chain joins TRBV30 to TRBJ1-2; possibly TRBD1 for D (5 bases). Trimming took 2 bases from V and 8 from J, leaving 24 bases between them. This CDR3 contains 16 residues. CDR1 is GTSNPN and CDR2 is SVGIG in the germline V gene (reference sequence). CDR3 sequence: CAWSHSRTGGMEGYTF. The CDR3 region has the DNA TGTGCCTGGAGTCATAGTAGGACGGGGGGAATGGAGGGCTACACCTTC.

The chain uses TRBV14 and TRBJ1-3; D remains ambiguous. Per the germline V gene, CDR1 is SGHDN and CDR2 is FVKESK. V was clipped by 2 bases and J by 2 bases, with 7 bases between them. CDR3 length: 14 amino acids. For the CDR3, the DNA is TGTGCCAGCAGCCAAAGTCTGACTGGAAACACCATATATTTT. As protein: CASSQSLTGNTIYF.